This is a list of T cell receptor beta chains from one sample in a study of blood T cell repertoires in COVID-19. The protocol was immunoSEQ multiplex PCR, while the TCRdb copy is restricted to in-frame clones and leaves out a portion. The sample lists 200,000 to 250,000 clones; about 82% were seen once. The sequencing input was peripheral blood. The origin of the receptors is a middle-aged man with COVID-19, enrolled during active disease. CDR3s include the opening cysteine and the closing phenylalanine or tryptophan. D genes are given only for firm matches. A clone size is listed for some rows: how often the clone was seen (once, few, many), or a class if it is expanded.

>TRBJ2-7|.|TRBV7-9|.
CASSPTRPPYEQYF
TGTGCCAGCAGCCCAACTCGCCCTCCCTACGAGCAGTACTTC
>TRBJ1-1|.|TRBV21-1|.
CASSKDRSTRDSNTEAFF
TGTGCCAGCAGCAAAGATCGTTCAACACGGGACTCTAACACTGAAGCTTTCTTT
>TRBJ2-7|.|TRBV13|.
CASSLGRGNEQYF
TGTGCCAGCAGCTTAGGCCGGGGGAACGAGCAGTACTTC
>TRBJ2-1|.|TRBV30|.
CALTGWAYNEQFF
TGTGCCTTAACAGGGTGGGCCTACAATGAGCAGTTCTTC
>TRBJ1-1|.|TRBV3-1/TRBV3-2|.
CASSQDTHMSTEAFF
TGTGCCAGCAGCCAAGATACCCATATGAGCACTGAAGCTTTCTTT
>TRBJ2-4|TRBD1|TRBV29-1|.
CSVMSRDRGNIQYF
TGCAGCGTCATGTCCCGGGACAGGGGAAACATTCAGTACTTC
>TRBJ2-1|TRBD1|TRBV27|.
CASRGQDTYNEQFF
TGTGCCAGCAGGGGACAGGATACTTACAATGAGCAGTTCTTC
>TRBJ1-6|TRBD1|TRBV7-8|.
CASSLGGTASPLHF
TGTGCCAGCAGCTTAGGGGGGACAGCTTCACCCCTCCACTTT
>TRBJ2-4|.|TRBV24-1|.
CATSDSRTIAKNIQYF
TGTGCCACCAGTGATTCCAGGACTATAGCCAAAAACATTCAGTACTTC
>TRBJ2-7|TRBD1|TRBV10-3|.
CAISGESGTGGLHEQYF
TGTGCCATCAGTGGGGAGTCCGGGACAGGGGGTTTACACGAGCAGTACTTC
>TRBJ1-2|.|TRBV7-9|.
CASSPPGHPYGYTF
TGTGCCAGCAGCCCTCCGGGACATCCATATGGCTACACCTTC
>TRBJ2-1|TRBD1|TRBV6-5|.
CASTYLGTGLGEQFF
TGTGCCAGCACCTATCTAGGGACAGGGCTCGGTGAGCAGTTCTTC
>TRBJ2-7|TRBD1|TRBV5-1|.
CASSTGTGHYEQYF
TGCGCCAGCAGCACCGGGACAGGCCACTACGAGCAGTACTTC
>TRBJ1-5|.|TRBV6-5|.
CASGGYSNQPQHF
TGTGCCAGCGGAGGTTATAGCAATCAGCCCCAGCATTTT
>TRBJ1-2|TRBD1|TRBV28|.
CASSLDRDLYGYTF
TGTGCCAGCAGTTTGGACAGGGATCTCTATGGCTACACCTTC
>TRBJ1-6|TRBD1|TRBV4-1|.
CASSQGGQAYNSPLHF
TGCGCCAGCAGCCAAGGCGGACAGGCCTATAATTCACCCCTCCACTTT
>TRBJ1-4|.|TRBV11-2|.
CASSFGQPTAGEKLFF
TGTGCCAGCAGCTTCGGACAGCCAACGGCTGGTGAAAAACTGTTTTTT
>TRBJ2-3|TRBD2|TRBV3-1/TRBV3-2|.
CASSQDWTSGGAADTQYF
TGTGCCAGCAGCCAAGATTGGACTAGCGGGGGGGCGGCAGATACGCAGTATTTT
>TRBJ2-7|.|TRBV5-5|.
CASSDGGRDEQYF
TGTGCCAGCAGCGACGGGGGACGGGACGAGCAGTACTTC
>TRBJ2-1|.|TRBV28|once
CASSPVRAGYNEQFF
TGTGCCAGCAGTCCAGTAAGGGCAGGGTACAATGAGCAGTTCTTC
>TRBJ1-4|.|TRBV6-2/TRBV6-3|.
CASSRLQASYSVQTNEKLFF
TGTGCCAGCAGTCGTCTCCAGGCTTCATACTCTGTGCAAACTAATGAAAAACTGTTTTTT
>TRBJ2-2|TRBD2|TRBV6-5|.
CASGTSGMGTGELFF
TGTGCCAGCGGGACTAGCGGGATGGGCACCGGGGAGCTGTTTTTT
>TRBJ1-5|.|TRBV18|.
CASSPDRNQPQHF
TGTGCCAGCTCACCAGACAGAAATCAGCCCCAGCATTTT
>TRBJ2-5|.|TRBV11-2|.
CASSLRGRGPGAQYF
TGTGCCAGCAGCTTAAGAGGGCGGGGCCCCGGGGCCCAGTACTTC
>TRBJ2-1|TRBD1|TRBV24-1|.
CATSDLGQGVDEQFF
TGTGCCACCAGTGATTTGGGACAGGGAGTCGATGAGCAGTTCTTC
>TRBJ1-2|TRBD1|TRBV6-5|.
CASGTAGGYTF
TGTGCCAGTGGGACAGCCGGAGGCTACACCTTC
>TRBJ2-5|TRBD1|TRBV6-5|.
CASRSRRTGETQYF
TGTGCCAGCAGATCACGTCGGACAGGGGAGACCCAGTACTTC
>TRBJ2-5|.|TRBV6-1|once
CASSEDSHQTQYF
TGTGCCAGCAGTGAAGATAGCCACCAGACCCAGTACTTC
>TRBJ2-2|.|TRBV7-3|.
CASSLMGPGELFF
TGTGCCAGCAGCTTAATGGGCCCCGGGGAGCTGTTTTTT
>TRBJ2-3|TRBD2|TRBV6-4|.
CASSEGTSGEDTQYF
TGTGCCAGCAGTGAGGGGACTAGCGGCGAAGATACGCAGTATTTT
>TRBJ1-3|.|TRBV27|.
CASSLSIGDLRSGNTIYF
TGTGCCAGCAGTTTATCGATCGGAGATCTCCGCTCTGGAAACACCATATATTTT
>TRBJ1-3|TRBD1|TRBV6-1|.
CASSERDSQGNTIYF
TGTGCCAGCAGTGAAAGGGACAGCCAAGGAAACACCATATATTTT
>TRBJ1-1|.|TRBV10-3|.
CAISGNSFGNTEAFF
TGTGCCATCAGTGGAAACAGTTTCGGGAACACTGAAGCTTTCTTT
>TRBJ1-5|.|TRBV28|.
CASSSPEGQPQHF
TGTGCCAGCAGTTCCCCGGAGGGTCAGCCCCAGCATTTT
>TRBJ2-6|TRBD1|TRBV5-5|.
CASSPTTGRSGANVLTF
TGTGCCAGCAGCCCAACGACAGGGCGGTCTGGGGCCAACGTCCTGACTTTC